The rows below give T cell receptor beta chains drawn from one sample of a study of blood T cells in healthy people across ages. TCRdb reprocessed the 5' RACE reads with MiXCR, giving one entry per CDR3 protein. The table lists hundreds of thousands of distinct CDR3 sequences, about 42% of them singletons. Source material: blood. The receptors derive from a woman aged 55-75 years in good health. The CDR3 runs from the conserved cysteine through the conserved F or W. The D gene is left open where the match is weak. Some rows mark clone size as missing; the rest say once, few, many or name a class of expanded clone.

many	NA	TRBV9	TRBJ2-3	CASSVVGGFSTDTQYF	TGTGCCAGCAGCGTAGTCGGCGGATTTAGCACAGATACGCAGTATTTT
NA	TRBD2	TRBV6-2/TRBV6-3	TRBJ2-1	CASSFSSGRNEQFF	TGTGCCAGCAGTTTCTCTAGCGGAAGGAATGAGCAGTTCTTC
NA	TRBD1	TRBV20-1	TRBJ1-5	CSATGGGQPQHF	TGCAGTGCTACAGGGGGCGGTCAGCCCCAGCATTTT
NA	TRBD2	TRBV9	TRBJ2-3	CASSVGTSGGASSQYF	TGTGCCAGCAGCGTAGGGACTAGCGGGGGGGCATCGTCGCAGTATTTT
few	NA	TRBV27	TRBJ1-1	CASSLGQGVTEAFF	TGTGCCAGCAGTTTAGGTCAGGGAGTCACTGAAGCTTTCTTT
many	NA	TRBV18	TRBJ2-3	CASSPDTDTQYF	TGTGCCAGCTCACCAGACACAGATACGCAGTATTTT
few	NA	TRBV5-6	TRBJ2-7	CASSGGTERSSYEQYF	TGTGCCAGCAGTGGCGGGACAGAAAGAAGCTCCTACGAGCAGTACTTC
few	NA	TRBV6-1	TRBJ2-5	CASSATGTPTQETQYF	TGTGCCAGCAGTGCAACCGGGACTCCGACCCAAGAGACCCAGTACTTC
NA	NA	TRBV15	TRBJ2-1	CATTEWSSNYNEQFF	TGTGCCACCACGGAATGGTCTAGCAACTACAATGAGCAGTTCTTC
once	TRBD2	TRBV2	TRBJ2-1	CAISDSPGGSGEQFF	TGTGCCATCAGTGACAGTCCGGGGGGGTCGGGTGAACAGTTCTTC
NA	NA	TRBV4-3	TRBJ2-1	CASSQEGYQYNEQFF	TGCGCCAGCAGCCAAGAGGGTTATCAGTACAATGAGCAGTTCTTC
NA	NA	TRBV10-2	TRBJ2-3	CASSEVQGLGGTDTQYF	TGCGCCAGCAGTGAAGTCCAGGGTTTGGGTGGCACAGATACGCAGTATTTT
NA	TRBD2	TRBV5-5	TRBJ2-7	CASSIGTSGSYNEQYF	TGTGCCAGCAGCATCGGGACTAGCGGGAGCTACAATGAGCAGTACTTC
few	NA	TRBV12-3/TRBV12-4	TRBJ1-2	CASSLRGSYGYTF	TGTGCCAGCAGTTTACGGGGGAGCTATGGCTACACCTTC
few	TRBD1	TRBV7-9	TRBJ2-3	CASSWGQTDTQYF	TGTGCCAGCAGCTGGGGACAGACAGATACGCAGTATTTT
few	TRBD2	TRBV5-4	TRBJ2-3	CASSSGTSGRTDTQYF	TGTGCCAGCAGCTCTGGGACTAGCGGACGCACAGATACGCAGTATTTT
NA	TRBD1	TRBV7-9	TRBJ2-1	CASSIDRGHYNEQFF	TGTGCCAGCAGCATTGACAGGGGGCATTACAATGAGCAGTTCTTC
NA	NA	TRBV4-3	TRBJ1-1	CASSQDPYGTEAFF	TGCGCCAGCAGCCAAGATCCCTATGGCACTGAAGCTTTCTTT
NA	TRBD1	TRBV28	TRBJ2-7	CASSESGQLSSYEQYF	TGTGCCAGCAGTGAGTCGGGACAGCTCAGCTCCTACGAGCAGTACTTC
few	TRBD1	TRBV20-1	TRBJ2-1	CSARSGGNNEQFF	TGCAGTGCTCGTTCAGGGGGTAACAATGAGCAGTTCTTC
few	NA	TRBV2	TRBJ2-5	CASTLLDRQETQYF	TGTGCCAGCACCTTGCTCGATCGCCAAGAGACCCAGTACTTC
NA	NA	TRBV20-1	TRBJ1-6	CSARRAGSYNSPLHF	TGCAGTGCTAGACGGGCGGGCTCCTATAATTCACCCCTCCACTTT
once	NA	TRBV10-3	TRBJ1-1	CAISDTGSGAEAFF	TGTGCCATCAGTGATACAGGGAGTGGGGCTGAAGCTTTCTTT
many	TRBD1	TRBV7-2	TRBJ2-7	CASSLAGTGSYEQYF	TGTGCCAGCAGCTTAGCGGGGACAGGGAGCTACGAGCAGTACTTC
NA	TRBD2	TRBV28	TRBJ2-1	CASSLLGTSGSSYNEQFF	TGTGCCAGCAGTTTACTGGGGACTAGCGGAAGCTCCTACAATGAGCAGTTCTTC
few	NA	TRBV7-9	TRBJ1-6	CASSLEGQGSPLHF	TGTGCCAGCAGCTTAGAGGGCCAAGGTTCACCCCTCCACTTT
NA	NA	TRBV27	TRBJ2-3	CASSPRRPGTDTQYF	TGTGCCAGCAGCCCCCGTAGGCCTGGGACAGATACGCAGTATTTT
NA	TRBD2	TRBV14	TRBJ2-1	CASSQVRGLAYEQFF	TGTGCCAGCAGCCAAGTAAGGGGACTAGCGTATGAGCAGTTCTTC
NA	NA	TRBV25-1	TRBJ2-1	CASLAGGDYNEQFF	TGTGCCAGTTTGGCCGGCGGTGACTACAATGAGCAGTTCTTC
NA	TRBD2	TRBV29-1	TRBJ2-7	CSAGGTSGSNEQYF	TGCAGCGCCGGTGGGACTAGCGGGAGCAACGAGCAGTACTTC
NA	NA	TRBV4-2	TRBJ2-5	CASSSQGGLRQETQYF	TGTGCCAGCAGCTCCCAAGGAGGACTAAGACAAGAGACCCAGTACTTC
NA	NA	TRBV2	TRBJ2-3	CASNPDGSTDTQYF	TGTGCCAGCAACCCGGACGGGTCCACAGATACGCAGTATTTT
NA	TRBD2	TRBV6-4	TRBJ2-3	CASSDGGGTDTQYF	TGCGCCAGCAGTGACGGGGGGGGCACAGATACGCAGTATTTT
once	NA	TRBV10-3	TRBJ1-2	CAIRTDYYGYTF	TGTGCCATCAGGACGGACTACTATGGCTACACCTTC
NA	NA	TRBV6-5	TRBJ2-7	CASSYSVADSYEQYF	TGTGCCAGCAGTTACTCGGTAGCTGATTCCTACGAGCAGTACTTC
NA	NA	TRBV9	TRBJ2-2	CASSTLQGPGELFF	TGTGCCAGCAGCACCCTACAGGGTCCCGGGGAGCTGTTTTTT
NA	NA	TRBV4-3	TRBJ1-2	CASSQDREGYYGYTF	TGCGCCAGCAGCCAAGATAGGGAGGGATACTATGGCTACACCTTC
few	NA	TRBV6-4	TRBJ1-2	CASNPDGGNYGYTF	TGTGCCAGCAACCCCGACGGAGGGAACTATGGCTACACCTTC
NA	NA	TRBV20-1	TRBJ1-5	CSARVMGGNQPQHF	TGCAGTGCTAGGGTGATGGGGGGGAATCAGCCCCAGCATTTT
NA	NA	TRBV5-1	TRBJ1-5	CASSLKPDGNQPQHF	TGCGCCAGCAGCTTAAAGCCCGATGGCAATCAGCCCCAGCATTTT
NA	NA	TRBV6-2/TRBV6-3	TRBJ2-7	CASSYSTRGALYEQYF	TGTGCCAGCAGTTATAGTACTCGGGGGGCCCTTTACGAGCAGTACTTC
many	NA	TRBV29-1	TRBJ2-5	CSGTSGEETQYF	TGCAGCGGAACGTCAGGGGAAGAGACCCAGTACTTC
many	TRBD1	TRBV5-1	TRBJ2-7	CASSLTGTAPYEQYF	TGCGCCAGCAGCTTGACCGGGACAGCACCCTACGAGCAGTACTTC
NA	NA	TRBV10-3	TRBJ2-7	CAISESRGYEQYF	TGTGCCATCAGTGAGTCTCGGGGCTACGAGCAGTACTTC
few	NA	TRBV20-1	TRBJ2-5	CSAPNEAGETQYF	TGCAGTGCTCCGAATGAGGCCGGGGAGACCCAGTACTTC
few	TRBD2	TRBV6-2/TRBV6-3	TRBJ2-3	CASSYSTASGSRDTQYF	TGTGCCAGCAGTTACTCGACAGCTAGCGGGAGCCGAGATACGCAGTATTTT
NA	NA	TRBV7-3	TRBJ1-1	CASSLTRGNTEAFF	TGTGCCAGCAGCTTAACCCGAGGGAACACTGAAGCTTTCTTT
NA	NA	TRBV15	TRBJ2-5	CATSRGPGSRETQYF	TGTGCCACCAGCAGAGGCCCCGGCAGCCGAGAGACCCAGTACTTC
NA	NA	TRBV20-1	TRBJ1-1	CSPRKQGEAFF	TGCAGTCCCCGAAAACAGGGTGAAGCTTTCTTT
NA	TRBD1	TRBV5-1	TRBJ2-6	CASSWGDREENVLTF	TGCGCCAGCAGCTGGGGCGACAGGGAAGAAAACGTCCTGACTTTC
NA	NA	TRBV5-1	TRBJ1-4	CASSPDPGSFEKLFF	TGCGCCAGCAGCCCGGACCCAGGGAGTTTCGAAAAACTGTTTTTT
NA	NA	TRBV7-2	TRBJ2-1	CASSLAGTRTVNEQFF	TGTGCCAGCAGCTTGGCTGGGACTCGCACTGTCAATGAGCAGTTCTTC
NA	NA	TRBV7-3	TRBJ2-7	CASSPQGGSYEQYF	TGTGCCAGCAGCCCTCAGGGGGGTTCCTACGAGCAGTACTTC